The rows below give T cell receptor beta chains drawn from one sample of a study of cytomegalovirus exposure and HLA in healthy donors. Assay used: immunoSEQ multiplex PCR; TCRdb lists only in-frame clones, some missing. The top ten clones hold roughly 0.99% of a sample with about 160,000 clones, around 76% of them seen once. The sequencing sample was made of PBMCs. The receptors shown here come from a woman aged 40 to 50 in good health and CMV-seronegative. Both conserved end residues are part of each CDR3. A D gene is named only where the DNA matches it firmly. Not every row has a clone size; where given, it reads once, few, many or a size class.

j_call,clone_size,v_call,cdr3_length,d_call,cdr3_nt,cdr3_aa
TRBJ1-2,-,TRBV11-3,14,-,TGTGCCAGCAGCTTAACGGGGGGAATCTATGGCTACACCTTC,CASSLTGGIYGYTF
TRBJ2-5,-,TRBV5-1,14,-,TGCGCCAGCAGCCCCGTAGAGCGACAAGAGACCCAGTACTTC,CASSPVERQETQYF
TRBJ2-2,-,TRBV27,17,-,TGTGCCAGCCGTTTATCCGAGGGTTTGAAGGAAGCCGGGGAGCTGTTTTTT,CASRLSEGLKEAGELFF
TRBJ2-3,-,TRBV9,14,-,TGTGCCAGCAGCGTAGCCCCCCACACAGATACGCAGTATTTT,CASSVAPHTDTQYF
TRBJ1-1,few,TRBV4-1,16,TRBD1,TGCGCCAGCAGCCAGGACAACAGGGGGCTGGACACTGAAGCTTTCTTT,CASSQDNRGLDTEAFF
TRBJ1-6,once,TRBV5-6,14,-,TGTGCCAGCAGCTTGGCCACCACTCGTTCACCCCTCCACTTT,CASSLATTRSPLHF
TRBJ2-5,-,TRBV5-1,13,TRBD1,TGCGCCAGCAGCTTTGGACAGGGGGAAGCCCGGTACTTC,CASSFGQGEARYF
TRBJ1-3,-,TRBV2,14,-,TGTGCCAGCACAGGTATCTCCTCTGGAAACACCATATATTTT,CASTGISSGNTIYF
TRBJ2-7,-,TRBV5-6,15,TRBD2,TGTGCCAGCGGAACACTAGCGGGGTCCGCCTACGAGCAGTACTTC,CASGTLAGSAYEQYF
TRBJ1-2,-,TRBV19,14,-,TGTGCCAGTAGTTACCGGAGGGCTAACTATGGCTACACCTTC,CASSYRRANYGYTF
TRBJ1-2,-,TRBV7-3,15,TRBD1,TGTGCCAGCCGCGGAAAGGGACAGGGGGTGCCCGGCTACACCTTC,CASRGKGQGVPGYTF
TRBJ1-5,-,TRBV5-1,15,TRBD1,TGCGCCAGCAGCCAGACAGGGGGCGCATCTCAGCCCCAGCATTTT,CASSQTGGASQPQHF
TRBJ2-5,few,TRBV5-1,13,-,TGCGCCAGCAGCTTTGTGGGGGGAGAGACCCAGTACTTC,CASSFVGGETQYF
TRBJ2-1,-,TRBV5-1,13,-,TGCGCCAGCCGTACTTCCTCCTACAATGAGCAGTTCTTC,CASRTSSYNEQFF
TRBJ2-2,-,TRBV9,18,TRBD2,TGTGCCAGCAGCCTGACCAGTGGGAGGGCCTCCCACACCGGGGAGCTGTTTTTT,CASSLTSGRASHTGELFF
TRBJ1-5,-,TRBV27,15,TRBD1,TGTGCCAGCGGCCTTTGGACAGGGGGCAATCAGCCCCAGCATTTT,CASGLWTGGNQPQHF
TRBJ1-4,-,TRBV28,15,-,TGTGCCAGCAGTTTAACACAGATGACTAATGAAAAACTGTTTTTT,CASSLTQMTNEKLFF